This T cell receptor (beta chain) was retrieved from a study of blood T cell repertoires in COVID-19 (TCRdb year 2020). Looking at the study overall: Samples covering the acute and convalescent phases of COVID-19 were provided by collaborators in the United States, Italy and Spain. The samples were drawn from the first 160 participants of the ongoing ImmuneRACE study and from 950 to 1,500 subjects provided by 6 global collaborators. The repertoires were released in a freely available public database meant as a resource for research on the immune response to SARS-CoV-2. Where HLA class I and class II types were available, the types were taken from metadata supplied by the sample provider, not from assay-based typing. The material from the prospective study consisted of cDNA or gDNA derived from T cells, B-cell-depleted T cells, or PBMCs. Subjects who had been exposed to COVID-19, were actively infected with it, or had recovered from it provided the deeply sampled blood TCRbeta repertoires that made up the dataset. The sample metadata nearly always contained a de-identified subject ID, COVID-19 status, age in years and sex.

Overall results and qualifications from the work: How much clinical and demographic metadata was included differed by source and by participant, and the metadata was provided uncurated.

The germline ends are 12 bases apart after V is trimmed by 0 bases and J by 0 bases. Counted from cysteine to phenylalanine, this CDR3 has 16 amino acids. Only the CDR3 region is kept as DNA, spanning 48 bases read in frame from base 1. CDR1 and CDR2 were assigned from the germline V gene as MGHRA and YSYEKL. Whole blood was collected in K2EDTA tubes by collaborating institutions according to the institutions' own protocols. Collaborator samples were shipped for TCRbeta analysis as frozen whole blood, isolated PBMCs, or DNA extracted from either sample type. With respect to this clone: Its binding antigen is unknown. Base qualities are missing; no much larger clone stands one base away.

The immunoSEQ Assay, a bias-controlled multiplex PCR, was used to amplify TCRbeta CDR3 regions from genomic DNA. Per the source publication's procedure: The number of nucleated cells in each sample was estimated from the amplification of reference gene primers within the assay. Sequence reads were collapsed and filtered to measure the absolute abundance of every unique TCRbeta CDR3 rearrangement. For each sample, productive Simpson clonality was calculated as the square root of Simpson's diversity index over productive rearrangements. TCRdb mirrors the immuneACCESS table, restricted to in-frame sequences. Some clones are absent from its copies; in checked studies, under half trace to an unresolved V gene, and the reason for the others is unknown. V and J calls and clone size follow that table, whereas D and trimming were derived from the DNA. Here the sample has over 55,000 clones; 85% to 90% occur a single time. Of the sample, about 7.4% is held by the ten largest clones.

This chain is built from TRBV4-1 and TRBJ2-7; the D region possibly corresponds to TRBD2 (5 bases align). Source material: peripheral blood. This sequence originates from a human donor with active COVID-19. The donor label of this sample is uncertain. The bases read TGCGCCAGCAGCCAAGAACGGCGGGCGAACTCCTACGAGCAGTACTTC. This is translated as CASSQERRANSYEQYF.